The clone carrying this T cell receptor beta chain was seen at least ten times. This sample stems from a study of T cells in Graves' hyperthyroidism and ophthalmopathy. TCR beta CDR3 sequences were amplified from RNA transcripts. The primer set for the first-round RT-PCR of the TCR CDR3 was HTBI. TCRdb fed the multiplex PCR reads into MiXCR, producing one record per CDR3 protein. This sample yields some 340,000 distinct CDR3 sequences, of which roughly 13% are seen a single time; 34% belongs to the top ten. CDR3 length: 15 residues. Germline loops: CDR1 SEHNR, CDR2 FQNEAQ (reference sequence). V gave up 3 bases and J gave up 3 bases; unmatched junction bases: 2.

The receptor was isolated from a woman in her thirties or forties with Graves' ophthalmopathy. The sequenced material came from blood. The rearrangement uses TRBV7-9 and TRBJ2-1; 10 bases match TRBD2. For the CDR3, the DNA is TGTGCCAGCAGCTTTAGCGGGAGGAACTACAATGAGCAGTTCTTC. This encodes CASSFSGRNYNEQFF.